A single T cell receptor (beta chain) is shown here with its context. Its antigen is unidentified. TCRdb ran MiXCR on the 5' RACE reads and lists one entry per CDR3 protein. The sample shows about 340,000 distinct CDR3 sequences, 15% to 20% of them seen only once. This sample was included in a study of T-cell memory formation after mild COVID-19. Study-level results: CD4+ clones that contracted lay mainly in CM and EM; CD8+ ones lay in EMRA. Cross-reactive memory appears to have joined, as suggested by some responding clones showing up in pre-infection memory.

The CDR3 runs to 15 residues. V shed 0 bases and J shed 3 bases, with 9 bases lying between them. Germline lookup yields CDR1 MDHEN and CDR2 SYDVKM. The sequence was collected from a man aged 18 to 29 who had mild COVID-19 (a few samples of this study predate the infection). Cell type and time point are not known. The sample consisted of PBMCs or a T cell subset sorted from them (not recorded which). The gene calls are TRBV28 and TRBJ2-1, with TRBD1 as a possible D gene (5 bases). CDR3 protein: CASSLWGQGYNEQFF. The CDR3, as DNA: TGTGCCAGCAGTTTATGGGGGCAAGGCTACAATGAGCAGTTCTTC.